The clone carrying this T cell receptor (beta chain) was counted a few times. V lost 8 bases and J 3 bases, leaving 11 bases between the germline ends. Looked up from germline, CDR1 is LGHNA and CDR2 is YSLEER. The CDR3 contains 13 residues. These data originate in a study of blood T cell repertoires in COVID-19. Study-wide background: Samples came from the United States, Italy and Spain, spanning acute and convalescent COVID-19.

Sequenced by immunoSEQ multiplex PCR; TCRdb stores in-frame clones only, minus some. Of 150,000 to 200,000 clones in the sample, about 72% are singletons; the top ten hold approximately 15%. The V gene is TRBV4-3, the J gene TRBJ1-3; D gene uncertain. Sequenced material: PBMCs or T cells enriched from blood (not recorded which). The receptor was derived from a woman aged 50 to 65 who had recovered from COVID-19. In nucleotides, the CDR3 is TGCGCCAGCGCGTCCTCCCTTGGAAACACCATATATTTT. It codes for CASASSLGNTIYF.